The subject of this entry is one T cell receptor (beta chain). Its antigen is unidentified. These data are taken from a study of blood T cells in healthy people across ages. Points from the study as a whole: Unsorted PBMC material precluded a definitive naive versus antigen-experienced comparison.

A second roughly 6 to 12 cycle PCR used barcoded and J-beta primers. Each cDNA molecule received a tag from a template-switch adaptor that had 12 random nucleotides. TCRdb itself ran the 5' RACE reads through MiXCR, one entry per CDR3 protein. The sample holds about 1.4 million distinct CDR3 sequences, almost 60% seen once. The CDR3 runs to 11 residues. Germline V gene data show CDR1 as MDHEN and CDR2 as SYDVKM. The clonotype originates from a man younger than 35 in good health. This rearrangement joins TRBV28 to TRBJ2-4, with D unclear. The J call is in doubt because the DNA end fits TRBJ2-5 better. The sequenced sample was blood. As DNA, the CDR3 is TGTGCCAGCACCCTCCATGAGACCCAGTACTTC. Its translation: CASTLHETQYF.